This T cell receptor (beta chain) was profiled in a study of CD8 T cells in ankylosing spondylitis. This clonotype was detected a few times. What it binds is not known. It was by quantitative 5'-RACE with molecular barcodes that TCR beta libraries were made. Via MiXCR, TCRdb re-called the 5' RACE reads, giving one row per CDR3 protein. Altogether hundreds of thousands of distinct CDR3 sequences are present, approximately 12% being singletons, with the ten largest covering about 6.5%. Overall study results and limits: Characteristic of ankylosing spondylitis blood, it appeared, was a TCR beta motif comprising eight highly homologous variants.

From germline, CDR1 is SGHTA and CDR2 FQGNSA. The CDR3 has 14 residues. V was clipped by 5 bases and J by 1 base, with 11 bases between them. This clonotype was obtained from a male donor with ankylosing spondylitis. The sequencing sample was made of blood, either unsorted or a sorted T cell fraction (not recorded which). V usage is TRBV7-2 and J usage is TRBJ2-5; the D gene is possibly TRBD2 (5 bases). This CDR3 is CASSPRGSQETQYF. DNA for the CDR3: TGTGCCAGCAGCCCCCGGGGATCCCAAGAGACCCAGTACTTC. Filled out from reference TRBV7-2 and TRBJ2-5, the complete variable domain reads GAGVSQSPSNKVTEKGKDVELRCDPISGHTALYWYRQSLGQGLEFLIYFQGNSAPDKSGLPSDRFSAERTGGSVSTLTIQRTQQEDSAVYLCASSPRGSQETQYFGPGTRLLVL.